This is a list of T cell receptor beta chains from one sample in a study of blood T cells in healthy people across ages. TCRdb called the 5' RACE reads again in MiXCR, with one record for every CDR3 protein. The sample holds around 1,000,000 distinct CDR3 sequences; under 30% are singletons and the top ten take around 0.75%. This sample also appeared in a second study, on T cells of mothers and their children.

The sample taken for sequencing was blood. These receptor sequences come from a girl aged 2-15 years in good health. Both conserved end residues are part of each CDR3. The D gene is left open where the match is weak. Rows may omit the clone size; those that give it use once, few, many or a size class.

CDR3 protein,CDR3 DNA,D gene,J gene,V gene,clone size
CSAAGDMREAFF,TGCAGCGCTGCAGGGGACATGCGTGAAGCTTTCTTT,.,TRBJ1-1,TRBV29-1,.
CATSRGAPLHF,TGTGCCACCAGCAGAGGTGCACCCCTCCACTTT,.,TRBJ1-6,TRBV15,.
CATSAVGQGLGEQYF,TGTGCCACCAGTGCCGTCGGACAGGGGTTGGGCGAGCAGTACTTC,TRBD1,TRBJ2-7,TRBV24-1,.
CASSQEGSSQDEQFF,TGCGCCAGCAGCCAAGAAGGGAGCTCCCAGGATGAGCAGTTCTTC,.,TRBJ2-1,TRBV4-1,.
CASSLDPGYVNYGYTF,TGTGCCAGCAGCTTAGATCCAGGATATGTAAACTATGGCTACACCTTC,.,TRBJ1-2,TRBV11-2,few
CASSFKGGSYEQYF,TGTGCCAGCAGCTTTAAGGGCGGATCCTACGAGCAGTACTTC,.,TRBJ2-7,TRBV7-9,once
CASSLAATHQETQYF,TGTGCCAGCAGCTTAGCGGCGACCCACCAAGAGACCCAGTACTTC,.,TRBJ2-5,TRBV11-2,few
CASYEGTGTQYF,TGTGCTAGTTACGAGGGGACGGGAACCCAGTACTTC,.,TRBJ2-5,TRBV12-5,few
CSAYPTRGILGVQSF,TGCAGTGCCTACCCCACTAGGGGTATCCTCGGGGTGCAGTCCTTC,.,TRBJ2-1,TRBV20-1,few
CATSRDSGGGFNEKLFF,TGTGCCACCAGCAGAGATTCGGGGGGCGGTTTTAATGAAAAACTGTTTTTT,.,TRBJ1-4,TRBV15,.
CASSFTAGGYTF,TGTGCCAGCAGCTTTACAGCAGGGGGCTACACCTTC,.,TRBJ1-2,TRBV7-2,.
CASSLARLAENGNEQFF,TGTGCCAGCAGTTTAGCGCGTCTAGCGGAGAACGGCAATGAGCAGTTCTTC,TRBD2,TRBJ2-1,TRBV12-3/TRBV12-4,.
CASRTGTGLVDTQYF,TGTGCCAGCAGAACCGGGACAGGGTTAGTGGATACGCAGTATTTT,TRBD1,TRBJ2-3,TRBV6-2/TRBV6-3,.
CASSQDNLMNTEAFF,TGCGCCAGCAGCCAAGATAACTTAATGAACACTGAAGCTTTCTTT,.,TRBJ1-1,TRBV4-1,few
CASSYSLGGMLRGELFF,TGTGCCAGCAGTTACTCACTCGGGGGTATGCTTCGCGGGGAGCTGTTTTTT,.,TRBJ2-2,TRBV6-5,.
CASSWTSGLPPYEQYF,TGTGCCAGCAGCTGGACTTCCGGACTACCCCCCTACGAGCAGTACTTC,.,TRBJ2-7,TRBV7-2,few
CSVTGTIQETQYF,TGCAGCGTCACGGGGACCATCCAAGAGACCCAGTACTTC,.,TRBJ2-5,TRBV29-1,few